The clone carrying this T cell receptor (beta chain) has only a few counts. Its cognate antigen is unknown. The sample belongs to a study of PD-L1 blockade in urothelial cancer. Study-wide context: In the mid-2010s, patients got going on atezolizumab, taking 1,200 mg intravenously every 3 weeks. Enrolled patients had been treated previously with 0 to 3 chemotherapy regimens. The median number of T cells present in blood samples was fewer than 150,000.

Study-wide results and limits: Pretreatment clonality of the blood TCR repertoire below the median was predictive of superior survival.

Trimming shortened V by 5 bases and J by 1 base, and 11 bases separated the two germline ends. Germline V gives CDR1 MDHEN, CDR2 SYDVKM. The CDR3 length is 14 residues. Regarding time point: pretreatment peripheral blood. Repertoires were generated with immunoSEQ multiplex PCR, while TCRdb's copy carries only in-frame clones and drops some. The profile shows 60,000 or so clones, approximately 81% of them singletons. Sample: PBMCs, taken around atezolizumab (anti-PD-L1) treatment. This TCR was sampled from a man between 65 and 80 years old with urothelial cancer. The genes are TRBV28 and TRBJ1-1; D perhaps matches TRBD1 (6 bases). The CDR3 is CASSTRQENTEAFF. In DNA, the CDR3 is TGTGCCAGCAGTACAAGACAGGAGAACACTGAAGCTTTCTTT.